At least ten counts were recorded for the clone carrying this T cell receptor (beta chain). The data stem from a study of T cells in Graves' hyperthyroidism and ophthalmopathy. The CDR3 loop spans 17 amino acids. Germline V gives CDR1 LGHDT, CDR2 YNNKEL (reference sequence). V lost 0 bases to trimming and J lost 4 bases, with 16 bases between them. Researchers amplified the TCR beta CDR3 regions from RNA transcripts. HTBI primers were used for first-round RT-PCR of the TCR CDR3. TCRdb reanalysed the multiplex PCR reads using MiXCR and keeps one entry per CDR3 protein. In the table there are hundreds of thousands of distinct CDR3 sequences, around 20% of which are singletons.

The rearrangement uses TRBV3-1 and TRBJ2-1; D is possibly TRBD1 (5 bases). The sample comprised blood. This TCR came from a woman in her fifties or sixties with Graves' hyperthyroidism that later progressed to Graves' ophthalmopathy. The CDR3 protein is CASSQDSRSRVYNEQFF. CDR3 coding DNA: TGTGCCAGCAGCCAAGATAGTCGGAGCAGGGTTTACAATGAGCAGTTCTTC.